The 3 T cell receptor beta chains given below trace back to one sample, sequenced in a study of OX40 agonist ivuxolimab in advanced cancers. The protocol used for the library was the immunoSEQ multiplex PCR assay. Here the immuneACCESS table is served through TCRdb, limited to in-frame sequences with V and J called. Missing clones are a known gap in these copies; in checked studies unresolved V genes cover under half, and the rest lacks a known reason. For this sample the table gives 70,000 to 95,000 clones, of which about 94% were detected only once. The top ten clonotypes cover around 10% of the sample. Specimen: CD4+ or CD8+ T cells sorted from blood, collected in a trial of the OX40 agonist ivuxolimab. These receptor sequences come from an adult with an advanced solid tumor such as melanoma, head and neck, liver or kidney cancer.

The chain links TRBV28 to TRBJ2-3, with TRBD2 matching over 7 bases. CDR1 and CDR2 from the germline V gene are MDHEN and SYDVKM. The CDR3 is made up of 17 amino acids. J lost 3 bases, V lost 4 bases, and 13 bases had no gene match. CDR3 sequence reads: CASSSPGWTSSTDTQYF. The CDR3 nucleotides are TGTGCCAGCAGTTCCCCGGGATGGACTAGTTCTACAGATACGCAGTATTTT.

The chain carries TRBV5-1 and TRBJ2-1; 10 nucleotides line up with TRBD2. The length of the CDR3 is 15 residues. CDR1 SGHRS and CDR2 YFSETQ come from the germline V gene. The junction had 8 bases not matched to a gene; V was cut back by 4 bases and J by 7 bases. CDR3 in amino acids: CASSRGAGGPNEQFF. CDR3 in DNA: TGCGCCAGCAGCCGAGGAGCGGGAGGGCCAAATGAGCAGTTCTTC.

The chain joins TRBV7-9 to TRBJ1-1; D unresolved. From germline, CDR1 is SEHNR and CDR2 FQNEAQ (reference sequence). The CDR3 loop spans 14 amino acids. The germline V and J ends were trimmed by 7 bases and 5 bases, with 17 bases remaining between them. The CDR3 DNA is TGTGCCAGCACCTTCGTAAGGGCGGGAACTGAAGCTTTCTTT. The encoded protein is CASTFVRAGTEAFF. The full variable domain, in which reference TRBV7-9 and TRBJ1-1 provide the parts outside the CDR3, is DTGVSQNPRHKITKRGQNVTFRCDPISEHNRLYWYRQTLGQGPEFLTYFQNEAQLEKSRLLSDRFSAERPKGSFSTLEIQRTEQGDSAMYLCASTFVRAGTEAFFGQGTRLTVV.